This TCR beta chain derives from a study of CD8 T cells in Susac syndrome. The CDR3 sequence is 13 residues long. V was clipped by 1 base and J by 5 bases, with 11 bases between them. Germline V gene sequence: CDR1 GTSNPN, CDR2 SVGIG (reference sequence). With random hexamers, reverse transcription was performed on about 0.5 to 1 ug of RNA. TCRdb recomputed calls from the immunoSEQ multiplex PCR reads with MiXCR, one row per CDR3 protein. The repertoire includes hundreds of thousands of distinct CDR3 sequences, around 93% of them detected once, and 0.15% to 0.2% sits in the top ten. The gene calls are TRBV30 and TRBJ2-5; D might be TRBD2 (5 bases). The receptor was isolated from a human donor with Susac syndrome. The sample consisted of CD4+ T cells from PBMCs. As DNA, the CDR3 is TGTGCCTGGAGTGCCGGGGTCAGGGAGACCCAGTACTTC. Its translation is CAWSAGVRETQYF.